One and the same sample provided the 29 T cell receptor beta chains below, sequenced in a study of spatial heterogeneity in lung cancer. Using its own MiXCR run on the 5' RACE reads, TCRdb lists one record per CDR3 protein. The sample includes some 35,000 distinct CDR3 sequences, around 6.9% of them seen just once. The time point denotes: blood at routine non-recurrence follow-up after resection. The sample consisted of PBMCs, taken at follow-up. These receptors were collected from a male donor with early-stage non-small cell lung cancer.

This clonotype was seen many times. V gene TRBV18 combines with J gene TRBJ1-1; TRBD1 matches 7 bases. CDR1 is KGHSH and CDR2 is LQKENI in the germline V gene. The CDR3 covers 16 residues. V lost 3 bases to trimming and J lost 3 bases; unmatched junction nucleotides: 10. DNA of the CDR3: TGTGCCAGCTCACCCTTTGACAGGGTCGGGGACACTGAAGCTTTCTTT. It encodes CASSPFDRVGDTEAFF.

This clonotype was detected many times. The chain uses TRBV10-2 and TRBJ1-2, with TRBD1 matching over 7 bases. This CDR3 is built from 15 residues. Per germline, CDR1 WSHSY and CDR2 SAAADI. J was trimmed by 0 bases and V by 8 bases; bases with no gene match: 9. The CDR3 DNA reads TGCGCCAGCCTAGGGGGGGACAGAGCTAACTATGGCTACACCTTC. It codes for CASLGGDRANYGYTF.

This clonotype occurred many times. The V call is TRBV29-1, the J call TRBJ1-1; TRBD1 might be the D (6 bases). Looked up from germline, CDR1 is SQVTM and CDR2 is ANQGSEA. Trimming shortened V by 8 bases and J by 1 base, and 11 bases separated the two germline ends. This CDR3 is built from 12 residues. CDR3 region: CSIGTPNTEAFF. CDR3 sequence (DNA): TGCAGCATCGGGACACCGAACACTGAAGCTTTCTTT.

Only a few counts were recorded for this clonotype. The J gene is TRBJ1-2, the V gene TRBV3-1, with no clear D. From germline, CDR1 is LGHDT and CDR2 YNNKEL (reference sequence). V was cut by 1 base and J by 8 bases, with 14 bases left in between. This CDR3 has 14 residues. The CDR3 here is CASSQGFPARGYTF. The DNA of the CDR3 is TGTGCCAGCAGCCAAGGTTTTCCGGCGCGGGGCTACACCTTC. The full variable domain, completed using reference TRBV3-1 and TRBJ1-2, is DTAVSQTPKYLVTQMGNDKSIKCEQNLGHDTMYWYKQDSKKFLKIMFSYNNKELIINETVPNRFSPKSPDKAHLNLHINSLELGDSAVYFCASSQGFPARGYTFGSGTRLTVV.

This clonotype was observed at least ten times. This sequence joins TRBV29-1 and TRBJ1-1; no definite D call. This CDR3 is 11 amino acids long. The V and J ends lost 7 bases and 5 bases respectively, with 11 bases between them. In germline, CDR1 is SQVTM, CDR2 ANQGSEA. The CDR3 here is CSGSSRTEAFF. The CDR3 DNA follows: TGCAGCGGATCGTCGCGGACTGAAGCTTTCTTT.

In this sample, this clonotype turned up many times. The rearrangement joins TRBV29-1 to TRBJ1-1; D is perhaps TRBD1 (6 bases). V shed 7 bases and J shed 1 base, with 22 bases lying between them. This CDR3 is built from 16 residues. CDR1 and CDR2 from the germline V gene are SQVTM and ANQGSEA. In DNA, the CDR3 is TGCAGCGCGGGGGGAAGGGCAGGGGATCAGAACACTGAAGCTTTCTTT. It yields the protein CSAGGRAGDQNTEAFF.

The table lists this clonotype with many counts. The chain joins TRBV6-2 or TRBV6-3 to TRBJ2-1; 9 nucleotides align to TRBD1. The CDR3 spans 15 residues. The germline CDR1 and CDR2 sequences are MNHEY and SVGEGT. With 6 bases clipped from V and 6 bases from J, the junction kept 9 bases outside the gene matches. For the CDR3, the DNA is TGTGCCAGCAGACAACCGGGACAGGGTCCCAATGAGCAGTTCTTC. This encodes CASRQPGQGPNEQFF.

Many counts were recorded for this clonotype. The rearrangement uses TRBV11-2 and TRBJ1-1, with no clear D. Germline V lookup: CDR1 SGHAT, CDR2 FQNNGV. The CDR3 has 13 amino acids. V was trimmed by 4 bases and J by 1 base, leaving 7 bases between them. Here the CDR3 reads CASSSTENTEAFF. The CDR3 DNA reads as TGTGCCAGCAGCTCGACCGAGAACACTGAAGCTTTCTTT.

This chain uses TRBV29-1 with TRBJ1-2, with TRBD1 as a possible D gene (5 bases). Germline CDR1 reads SQVTM; CDR2 reads ANQGSEA. The V gene lost 3 bases and the J gene lost 8 bases, with 7 bases spanning the gap. CDR3 length equals 10 residues. This CDR3 is CSVDGQGYTF. The DNA for the CDR3 is TGCAGCGTTGACGGACAAGGCTACACCTTC.

This clonotype was recorded many times. The genes are TRBV20-1 and TRBJ2-3; 10 nucleotides align to TRBD2. After removal of 5 bases from V and 1 base from J, the junction contained 3 bases not matched to a gene. Per germline, CDR1 DFQATT and CDR2 SNEGSKA (reference sequence). The CDR3 is 14 amino acids. CDR3 DNA sequence: TGCAGTGCTCGACTAGCGGGCCGCACAGATACGCAGTATTTT. Translating it yields CSARLAGRTDTQYF.

This clonotype was seen at least ten times. CDR3 protein: CASSSEQTQETQYF. CDR3 bases: TGTGCCAGCAGCTCCGAGCAGACCCAAGAGACCCAGTACTTC. V gene TRBV5-6 combines with J gene TRBJ2-5; no clear D. Looked up from germline, CDR1 is SGHDT and CDR2 is YYEEEE. The CDR3 contains 14 residues. Between the trimmed V and J ends, which lost 3 bases and 1 base, there was a span of 10 bases.

This clonotype was observed many times. The chain has TRBV10-3 and TRBJ1-2; 12 bases fit TRBD1. The V gene's germline CDR1 is ENHRY and CDR2 SYGVKD. Trimming at V came to 8 bases and at J to 6 bases, leaving 4 bases not matched to a gene. This CDR3 region has 13 residues. The CDR3 here is CAIPGQGADGYTF. CDR3 bases: TGTGCCATCCCGGGACAGGGGGCGGATGGCTACACCTTC.

This clonotype has just one count. The V call is TRBV6-1, the J call TRBJ2-3; a possible D gene is TRBD1 (6 bases). The germline V gene has CDR1 MNHNS and CDR2 SASEGT. The CDR3 sequence is 14 residues long. V was clipped by 3 bases and J by 1 base, with 8 bases between them. The CDR3 reads CASSEGAGTDTQYF. CDR3 coding DNA: TGTGCCAGCAGTGAGGGGGCTGGCACAGATACGCAGTATTTT.

This clonotype was recorded many times. The chain uses TRBV20-1 and TRBJ2-1; D may be TRBD2 (7 bases). Trimming took off 3 bases at V and 9 bases at J, with 27 bases between the two ends. CDR1 and CDR2 (germline): DFQATT, SNEGSKA (reference sequence). The CDR3 loop spans 17 amino acids. The CDR3 DNA is TGCAGTGCTAGTCCTTGGCTCGAGGGGGGGCAGTCCCCTGAGCAGTTCTTC. It yields the protein CSASPWLEGGQSPEQFF.

This clonotype was seen many times. The chain has TRBV5-1 and TRBJ1-1; unclear D gene. V lost 4 bases and J 1 base, leaving 8 bases between the germline ends. Germline CDR1 SGHRS, CDR2 YFSETQ. The CDR3 is 13 amino acids. The CDR3 region is CASSPRENTEAFF. CDR3 DNA: TGCGCCAGCAGCCCCCGGGAGAACACTGAAGCTTTCTTT. The full variable domain, with the rest looked up from reference TRBV5-1 and TRBJ1-1, is KAGVTQTPRYLIKTRGQQVTLSCSPISGHRSVSWYQQTPGQGLQFLFEYFSETQRNKGNFPGRFSGRQFSNSRSEMNVSTLELGDSALYLCASSPRENTEAFFGQGTRLTVV.

This clonotype was seen a handful of times. J is TRBJ2-7 and V is TRBV5-1, with TRBD2 matching over 9 bases. With V trimmed by 4 bases and J by 2 bases, 10 bases remained unmatched. The germline V gene encodes CDR1 SGHRS and CDR2 YFSETQ. This CDR3 is 16 amino acids long. Here the CDR3 reads CASSDPASGVTYEQYF. DNA for the CDR3: TGCGCCAGCAGCGATCCCGCTAGCGGGGTTACCTACGAGCAGTACTTC.

This clonotype was picked up a small number of times. The V gene is TRBV5-6, the J gene TRBJ2-7; 8 nucleotides line up with TRBD1. Germline loops: CDR1 SGHDT, CDR2 YYEEEE. CDR3 length: 15 residues. J lost 3 bases, V lost 2 bases, and 7 bases had no gene match. The CDR3 bases are TGTGCCAGCAGCTTCCCCGGGACAGGATTCTACGAGCAGTACTTC. Translating gives CASSFPGTGFYEQYF.

This chain connects TRBV7-9 to TRBJ2-1; TRBD2 might be the D (6 bases). The germline CDR1 and CDR2 sequences are SEHNR and FQNEAQ (reference sequence). The CDR3 is 16 amino acids. The ends were cut back, 1 base at V and 8 bases at J, with 18 bases in the middle. Here the CDR3 reads CASSLVSGVVVDEQFF. Here the CDR3 DNA reads TGTGCCAGCAGCTTAGTCTCGGGGGTAGTGGTCGATGAGCAGTTCTTC.

This clonotype was seen at least ten times. The gene calls are TRBV27 and TRBJ2-7; no clear D gene. V lost 10 bases to trimming and J lost 5 bases, with 18 bases between them. Germline V lookup: CDR1 MNHEY, CDR2 SMNVEV (reference sequence). The CDR3 contains 13 residues. For the CDR3, the DNA is TGTGCCAAGTACCTCCCGGCCAGGAACGAGCAGTACTTC. It translates to CAKYLPARNEQYF.

This clonotype was detected only a few times. This chain joins TRBV7-2 and TRBJ2-2; TRBD1 is a possible D gene (5 bases). Germline-derived CDR1 and CDR2 are SGHTA and FQGNSA. V was pared by 4 bases and J by 13 bases, with 19 bases between. CDR3 size: 14 residues. The CDR3 spells CASSYARGANWLFF. The CDR3 DNA is TGTGCCAGCAGCTACGCTAGGGGCGCGAATTGGCTGTTTTTT.

This clonotype has at least ten counts. This sequence joins TRBV5-1 and TRBJ1-1; 8 positions agree with TRBD1. V shed 3 bases and J 8 bases; nucleotides not matched to a gene: 3. Per the germline V gene, CDR1 is SGHRS and CDR2 is YFSETQ. There are 12 residues in the CDR3. CDR3 in amino acids: CASSSTGGEAFF. In DNA form, the CDR3 reads TGCGCCAGCAGCTCTACAGGGGGAGAAGCTTTCTTT.

Many counts were recorded for this clonotype. The chain employs TRBV24-1 and TRBJ2-1; 12 positions agree with TRBD2. The CDR3 is made up of 18 amino acids. V was pared by 3 bases and J by 0 bases, with 5 bases of the junction left unmatched. Germline values: CDR1 KGHDR, CDR2 SFDVKD. CDR3 sequence: CATSDGMTSGGSYNEQFF. The CDR3 nucleotides are TGTGCCACCAGTGATGGAATGACTAGCGGGGGCTCCTACAATGAGCAGTTCTTC.

This clonotype was picked up a small number of times. The rearrangement links TRBV11-2 to TRBJ2-2; D is unclear. V lost 0 bases, J lost 3 bases, and 11 bases lay in between. The germline CDR1 and CDR2 sequences are SGHAT and FQNNGV. The CDR3 runs to 16 residues. For the CDR3, the DNA is TGTGCCAGCAGCTTAGAGGTGGCCAGTTACACCGGGGAGCTGTTTTTT. It is translated as CASSLEVASYTGELFF.

This clonotype was counted many times. The rearrangement joins TRBV11-1 to TRBJ1-1; D might be TRBD1 (5 bases). Trimming stripped 5 bases from V and 1 base from J, with 14 bases between. CDR1 SGHAT and CDR2 FQDESV come from the germline V gene (reference sequence). The CDR3 is 15 amino acids. The CDR3 sequence is CASSMAGTANTEAFF. The CDR3 DNA sequence: TGTGCCAGCAGCATGGCCGGGACGGCGAACACTGAAGCTTTCTTT.

In its sample, this clonotype was seen many times. The chain uses TRBV29-1 and TRBJ2-5; possible D gene TRBD2, 5 bases. V was shortened by 4 bases and J by 5 bases, with 11 bases between the two germline ends. Germline CDR1 SQVTM, CDR2 ANQGSEA. There are 12 residues in the CDR3. The CDR3 sequence is CSVAGVRETQYF. CDR3 nucleotides: TGCAGCGTTGCCGGGGTGCGGGAGACCCAGTACTTC. The full variable domain, with the rest looked up from reference TRBV29-1 and TRBJ2-5, is SAVISQKPSRDICQRGTSLTIQCQVDSQVTMMFWYRQQPGQSLTLIATANQGSEATYESGFVIDKFPISRPNLTFSTLTVSNMSPEDSSIYLCSVAGVRETQYFGPGTRLLVL.

There are a few counts of this clonotype. The V and J genes are TRBV7-9 and TRBJ1-5; D unresolved. Trimming left V 4 bases short and J 3 bases short, with 7 bases between. This CDR3 has 13 residues. Germline-derived CDR1 and CDR2 are SEHNR and FQNEAQ (reference sequence). CDR3 sequence reads: CASSYDPNQPQHF. CDR3 sequence (DNA): TGTGCCAGCAGCTACGATCCCAATCAGCCCCAGCATTTT.

This clonotype occurred many times. The chain couples TRBV29-1 to TRBJ2-5; TRBD1 might be the D (6 bases). The CDR3 has 14 amino acids. The ends were cut back, 6 bases at V and 2 bases at J, with 16 bases in the middle. Germline CDR1 and CDR2: SQVTM and ANQGSEA. In DNA, the CDR3 is TGCAGCGTCACCCCCCGGGACACTCAAGAGACCCAGTACTTC. Translating gives CSVTPRDTQETQYF.

This clonotype showed up many times. The rearrangement joins TRBV6-5 to TRBJ2-7; the D is unclear. The length of the CDR3 is 13 residues. Germline assignment: CDR1 MNHEY and CDR2 SVGAGI. With 3 bases removed from V and 3 bases from J, the gap between germline ends came to 9 bases. The CDR3 DNA reads TGTGCCAGCAGTTATTCGGTCGTCTACGAGCAGTACTTC. Its protein is CASSYSVVYEQYF.

In the case of this clonotype: This may be a read error, as it is one base from a much larger clone. The chain recombines TRBV6-6 with TRBJ2-1; 8 bases fit TRBD1. The germline gives CDR1 MNHNY, CDR2 SVGAGI (reference sequence). The CDR3 is 18 residues long. This CDR3 reads CASSYSSGGRSNPNEQLF. The CDR3 DNA follows: TGTGCCAGCAGTTACTCATCAGGGGGCAGGAGTAACCCGAATGAGCAGCTCTTC.